Given below is one TCR beta chain in context. Its antigen is still unknown. Base qualities are not at hand, and no much larger clone is one base apart. The CDR3 regions of human TCRbeta chains were analyzed by immunosequencing. The authors' pipeline ran thus. Repertoire TCRs were matched against a reference library of SARS-CoV-2-specific TCRs generated with the MIRA antigen-specificity platform. Breadth was defined as the fraction of unique TCRs that were SARS-CoV-2-associated, and depth was defined as the fraction of total T cells that were SARS-CoV-2-associated. Using the MIRA data, each spike-specific TCR was mapped to the spike region that the TCR reacts to and placed in a CD4 or CD8 class. Log10-transformed breadth and depth values were compared by one-way ANOVA with Sidak's multiple comparisons tests. Sourced from immuneACCESS, this table was stored by TCRdb with only in-frame sequences that have V and J called. A share of the clones is absent; for the studies checked, an unresolved V gene accounts for under half, and the remainder has no known explanation. That table supplies the V and J calls and clone size; D and trimming were determined from the DNA. The sample has about 140,000 clones on record, approximately 90% of them singletons. Around 1.2% of the sample goes to the ten largest clones.

In the paper's terms, the time point label means: about 28 days (+/-7) after the second vaccine dose. AZD1222 recipients given second doses at about 4 weeks or at about 12 weeks were pooled, since spike-specific TCR depth and breadth were not found to differ between the two schedules. The vaccinee samples were drawn from two UK trials, COV001 and COV002, one of which was a single-blind randomized controlled phase 2/3 trial testing AZD1222 (ChAdOx1 nCoV-19) in healthy adults. For TCRbeta chain sequencing, PBMC samples were collected from trial participants at day 0 and at day 28 after the second dose. The data belong to a study of T cell responses to AZD1222 COVID-19 vaccine (dated by TCRdb to about 2021). Concerning the study at large: TCR sequencing was performed for 230 to 250 trial participants, of whom roughly 200 were given two doses of AZD1222 and around 25 were given two doses of MenACWY control vaccine. Trial participants were enrolled by age into subgroups of 18-55, 56-69 and 70-plus years, and about 150, 27 and 61 TCR-sequenced participants, respectively, were included in these subgroups.

What the authors observed across the whole study: The 56-69-year group was small, and its depth increase did not reach significance, likely because of low power. After two AZD1222 doses, both the breadth and the depth of spike-specific TCRs were significantly higher than at day 0 and than in MenACWY recipients. Conclusions about previously exposed vaccinees were limited because only six or seven AZD1222 recipients were SARS-CoV-2 seropositive at baseline. Because no day 14 peak-response samples were available, the repertoires could be characterized only after the peak T cell response. Most participants were white British and females outnumbered males, and the authors suggested that clonal diversity may have been underestimated. The whole spike protein was spanned by vaccine-associated CD4 TCRs, and dominant responses were seen in regions 160-218 and 743-854. Nearly half of unique spike-specific TCRs reportedly recognized epitopes outside regions mutated in the B.1.351 and B.1.1.7 variants.

V and J lose 3 bases and 4 bases, and a span of 10 bases separates them. CDR1 MDHEN and CDR2 SYDVKM are derived from the germline V gene. The CDR3 numbers 14 residues from cysteine through phenylalanine. The kept DNA is CDR3 alone, 42 bases in frame from the first base. The chain was built from TRBV28 and TRBJ1-5; the D region possibly corresponds to TRBD1 (6 bases align). The source of this sequence is an adult who received the AZD1222 COVID-19 vaccine. Material: peripheral blood, obtained 28 days after the second AZD1222 dose. The DNA sequence is TGTGCCAGCAGTTTTGACAGGCCAAATCAGCCCCAGCATTTT. The resulting protein is CASSFDRPNQPQHF.